The subject of this entry is one T cell receptor (beta chain). Its target is unknown. These data originate in a study of cytomegalovirus exposure and HLA in healthy donors. Findings and limits, study-wide: Reportedly, a later analysis found an Asian-associated ancestry cluster had fewer N-insertions than the approximately 670-donor mean. The authors listed 150 to 200 TCR beta chains as cytomegalovirus-associated.

Use of 60 Vbeta and 13 Jbeta primers characterized the PCR. Using immunoSEQ multiplex PCR, the repertoire was profiled, and TCRdb retains in-frame clones only, with some absent. The data show under 250,000 clones, about four fifths seen once. Germline V gene data show CDR1 as LNHDA and CDR2 as SQIVND (reference sequence). The V and J ends lost 3 bases and 2 bases respectively, with 11 bases between them. This CDR3 spans 15 amino acids. Sequencing was performed on PBMCs. The chain joins TRBV19 to TRBJ1-5, with D possibly TRBD1 on 5 matching bases. The sequence derives from a man aged 40-49 years in good health and CMV-seropositive. The chain's CDR3 is CASSIRGDGNQPQHF. For the CDR3, the DNA is TGTGCCAGTAGTATCCGGGGGGACGGCAATCAGCCCCAGCATTTT.